The 21 T cell receptor beta chains below all came from one sample that was sequenced in a study of vaccination effects on CD4 cells after COVID-19. ViraFEST expansion of antigen-specific CD4+ T cells with viral peptide pools preceded sequencing. Between days 10 and 11 of culture, CD4+ T cells were separated out. Vaccine recipients, nucleocapsid antibody negative, had no prior SARS-CoV-2 infection. Which antigens these TCRs recognize remains unknown. This table comes from immunoSEQ multiplex PCR, and its TCRdb copy is limited to in-frame clones, with some not included. The sample lists tens of thousands of clones, approximately 79% occurring once. The material was CD4+ T cells from PBMCs cultured with HCoV-OC43 spike peptides, obtained before COVID-19 vaccination. Subset in this sample: HCoV-OC43 spike overlapping peptide pool stimulation. The receptors were gathered from a human donor who received a COVID-19 vaccine.

The chain uses TRBV6-5 and TRBJ2-6; no clear D gene. Deletions cut 2 bases from V and 4 bases from J, with 9 bases between. The germline CDR1 and CDR2 sequences are MNHEY and SVGAGI. CDR3 length: 15 residues. The CDR3 DNA follows: TGTGCCAGCAGTTACGGAGATTCGGGGGCCAACGTCCTGACTTTC. This translates into CASSYGDSGANVLTF.

In nucleotides, the CDR3 is TGCGCCAGCAGCCAAGGACCGGCAGGAGGGGCCGGGGAGCTGTTTTTT. Amino acid sequence: CASSQGPAGGAGELFF. The chain is built from TRBV4-1 and TRBJ2-2, with a possible D match to TRBD2 (6 bases). The V gene's germline CDR1 is MGHRA and CDR2 YSYEKL. Trimming stripped 1 base from V and 6 bases from J, with 15 bases between. CDR3 length equals 16 residues.

The chain recombines TRBV2 with TRBJ2-1; TRBD2 matches 9 bases. Germline V gives CDR1 SNHLY, CDR2 FYNNEI. The CDR3 is 15 amino acids. J gave up 2 bases and V 8 bases, and 7 bases lay outside the gene matches. The CDR3 protein is CASEGGGDAYNEQFF. CDR3 sequence (DNA): TGTGCCAGCGAGGGCGGGGGGGACGCCTACAATGAGCAGTTCTTC.

The genes are TRBV11-1 and TRBJ2-6, with D possibly matching TRBD1 (6 bases). V was trimmed by 5 bases and J by 1 base, leaving 9 bases between them. CDR1 is SGHAT and CDR2 is FQDESV in the germline V gene (reference sequence). CDR3 size: 15 residues. The CDR3 DNA reads TGTGCCAGCAGCCTTGGACAGTCTGGGGCCAACGTCCTGACTTTC. Translated, it gives CASSLGQSGANVLTF.

The rearrangement links TRBV7-2 to TRBJ2-5; 9 bases line up with TRBD2. Trimming took 0 bases from V and 2 from J; bases not matched to a gene: 16. Germline V gene sequence: CDR1 SGHTA, CDR2 FQGNSA. This CDR3 has 20 amino acids. Here the CDR3 reads CASSLAPLTPLAGGQETQYF. The CDR3 DNA follows: TGTGCCAGCAGCTTAGCACCACTCACCCCTCTGGCGGGGGGGCAAGAGACCCAGTACTTC.

The V call is TRBV6-5, the J call TRBJ1-2, with D tentatively TRBD1 (5 bases). This CDR3 spans 16 amino acids. V lost 2 bases to trimming and J lost 4 bases, with 17 bases between them. The germline CDR1 and CDR2 sequences are MNHEY and SVGAGI. This CDR3 is CASSYTGGAGFYGYTF. The CDR3 region has the DNA TGTGCCAGCAGTTACACGGGAGGGGCAGGCTTCTATGGCTACACCTTC.

This clone has a single count. The V call is TRBV6-1, the J call TRBJ1-2; D might be TRBD1 (5 bases). The CDR3 runs to 13 residues. In germline, CDR1 is MNHNS, CDR2 SASEGT. With 3 bases removed from V and 8 bases from J, the gap between germline ends came to 13 bases. The CDR3 is CASSDGPGVGYTF. Here the CDR3 DNA reads TGTGCCAGCAGTGACGGGCCGGGGGTAGGCTACACCTTC.

The table lists this clone with a count of one. The V gene is TRBV7-3, the J gene TRBJ2-1, with TRBD1 identical over 8 bases. The CDR3 has 15 residues. Per the germline V gene, CDR1 is SGHTA and CDR2 is FQGTGA. Losses at the gene ends were 5 bases for V and 3 bases for J; bases not matched to a gene: 6. The chain's CDR3 is CASSPQGADYNEQFF. The CDR3 nucleotides read TGTGCCAGCAGCCCCCAGGGGGCTGACTACAATGAGCAGTTCTTC.

The V call is TRBV5-8, the J call TRBJ1-1; D call uncertain. CDR3 size: 13 residues. The germline CDR1 and CDR2 sequences are SGHTS and YDEGEE. The V end lost 4 bases, the J end lost 6 bases, and 13 bases lay between the germline ends. The CDR3 nucleotides read TGTGCCAGCAGCCCGGGTAGTTTGGCTGAAGCTTTCTTT. This codes for CASSPGSLAEAFF.

The gene calls are TRBV2 and TRBJ2-4, with D perhaps assigned TRBD1 or TRBD2 (6 bases each). The CDR3 has 18 amino acids. Germline CDR1 and CDR2: SNHLY and FYNNEI. V lost 6 bases and J 2 bases, leaving 23 bases between the germline ends. CDR3 nucleotides: TGTGCCAGCAGAACCGAAGGGGGGTACCCGTTGACCAAAAACATTCAGTACTTC. Translation: CASRTEGGYPLTKNIQYF. The variable domain in full, completed from reference TRBV2 and TRBJ2-4, reads EPEVTQTPSHQVTQMGQEVILRCVPISNHLYFYWYRQILGQKVEFLVSFYNNEISEKSEIFDDQFSVERPDGSNFTLKIRSTKLEDSAMYFCASRTEGGYPLTKNIQYFGAGTRLSVL.

In this sample, this clone turned up a few times. The gene calls are TRBV21-1 and TRBJ2-7. TRBV21-1 is reported as a pseudogene. The length of the CDR3 is 14 residues. CDR3 loop: CASNLGWPTYEQYV. The CDR3 nucleotides read TGTGCCAGCAATCTAGGGTGGCCTACCTACGAGCAGTACGTC.

The chain carries TRBV30 and TRBJ1-1; 8 bases are a match to TRBD1. Germline V gives CDR1 GTSNPN, CDR2 SVGIG (reference sequence). J was trimmed by 9 bases and V by 3 bases; bases with no gene match: 3. The CDR3 has 11 residues. DNA of the CDR3: TGTGCCTGGAGGAGGACAGGGAAAGCTTTCTTT. Its translation: CAWRRTGKAFF.

The gene calls are TRBV7-7 and TRBJ1-5; a possible D gene is TRBD1 (6 bases). V was shortened by 1 base and J by 2 bases, with 18 bases between the two germline ends. Germline CDR1 reads SSHAT; CDR2 reads FNYEAQ (reference sequence). The CDR3 is 18 amino acids. The CDR3 bases are TGTGCCAGCAGCTTAGAGGGACACTGGGAACCGGGCAATCAGCCCCAGCATTTT. It encodes CASSLEGHWEPGNQPQHF. The complete variable domain, with remaining parts taken from reference TRBV7-7 and TRBJ1-5, reads GAGVSQSPRYKVTKRGQDVTLRCDPISSHATLYWYQQALGQGPEFLTYFNYEAQPDKSGLPSDRFSAERPEGSISTLTIQRTEQRDSAMYRCASSLEGHWEPGNQPQHFGDGTRLSIL.

The chain employs TRBV3-1 (or the pseudogene TRBV3-2) and TRBJ1-2; D ambiguous. The CDR3 spans 11 residues. In germline, CDR1 is LGHDT, CDR2 YNNKEL (reference sequence). Trimming pared 3 bases from V and 6 bases from J, leaving 5 bases between. CDR3 sequence: CASSQVNGYTF. DNA for the CDR3: TGTGCCAGCAGCCAGGTAAATGGCTACACCTTC.

The chain links TRBV3-1 (or the pseudogene TRBV3-2) to TRBJ1-1; D is possibly TRBD1 (5 bases). The CDR3 has 14 amino acids. Germline V gene lookup returns CDR1 LGHDT and CDR2 YNNKEL (reference sequence). Trimming pared 1 base from V and 1 base from J, leaving 7 bases between. This CDR3 is CASSQGDENTEAFF. For the CDR3, the DNA is TGTGCCAGCAGCCAAGGGGACGAGAACACTGAAGCTTTCTTT.

The rearrangement joins TRBV5-5 to TRBJ2-5; 7 positions agree with TRBD1. Germline CDR1 and CDR2: SGHKS and YYEKEE (reference sequence). This CDR3 is built from 14 residues. V was pared by 0 bases and J by 4 bases, with 3 bases of the junction left unmatched. This chain's CDR3 is CASSLAQGVETQYF. DNA for the CDR3: TGTGCCAGCAGCTTGGCTCAGGGGGTAGAGACCCAGTACTTC. Full variable domain (remainder filled in from reference TRBV5-5 and TRBJ2-5): DAGVTQSPTHLIKTRGQQVTLRCSPISGHKSVSWYQQVLGQGPQFIFQYYEKEERGRGNFPDRFSARQFPNYSSELNVNALLLGDSALYLCASSLAQGVETQYFGPGTRLLVL.

This clone was recorded a few times. The gene calls are TRBV18 and TRBJ1-5; D remains ambiguous. The CDR3 is 12 residues long. Germline CDR1 KGHSH, CDR2 LQKENI. Trimming stripped 0 bases from V and 4 bases from J, with 1 base between. CDR3 in DNA: TGTGCCAGCTCACCACCGAATCAGCCCCAGCATTTT. Its protein product is CASSPPNQPQHF.

The chain couples TRBV6-5 to TRBJ2-5; 7 bases agree with TRBD1. The germline gives CDR1 MNHEY, CDR2 SVGAGI. The CDR3 length is 13 residues. Trimming removed 6 bases from V and 4 bases from J; junction bases left unmatched: 5. In nucleotides, the CDR3 is TGTGCCAGCAGAGCAGGGGGATCAGAGACCCAGTACTTC. Translation gives CASRAGGSETQYF.

The genes are TRBV7-2 and TRBJ2-1; D not certain. CDR1 and CDR2 from the germline V gene are SGHTA and FQGNSA. V dropped 1 base and J dropped 3 bases, with 7 bases sitting between them. The CDR3 has 14 residues. Written as DNA, the CDR3 is TGTGCCAGCAGCTTAGGGGGTTTCTACAATGAGCAGTTCTTC. As protein: CASSLGGFYNEQFF.

This clone turned up a few times. CDR3 amino acids: CASSSEGNTEAFF. CDR3 bases: TGTGCCAGCAGCTCAGAGGGTAACACTGAAGCTTTCTTT. The chain has TRBV11-3 and TRBJ1-1; no clear D gene. V gave up 4 bases and J gave up 2 bases, with 8 bases separating them. The germline CDR1 and CDR2 sequences are SGHNT and YENEEA. This CDR3 has 13 residues.

The CDR3 is CASSSQDNPAGGYTF. The CDR3 nucleotides are TGTGCCAGCAGCTCCCAGGACAACCCGGCGGGAGGCTACACCTTC. The V gene is TRBV7-2, the J gene TRBJ1-2; perhaps TRBD1 as D (5 bases). In germline, CDR1 is SGHTA, CDR2 FQGNSA. V shed 4 bases and J shed 8 bases, with 20 bases lying between them. This CDR3 spans 15 amino acids.